Listed below are T cell receptor beta chains from one sample, sequenced in a study of blood T cells in healthy people across ages. TCRdb fed the 5' RACE reads into MiXCR, producing one record per CDR3 protein. The data hold about 1.1 million distinct CDR3 sequences, with 30% to 40% observed a single time. The sample taken for sequencing was blood. These receptors originate from a man in his late teens or twenties in good health. CDR3s include the opening cysteine and the closing phenylalanine or tryptophan. A D gene is named only where the DNA matches it firmly. Expanded clones get a size class; other rows say once, few or many, or leave the size out.

CDR3nt,CDR3aa,abundance,d_gene,v_gene,j_gene
TGTGCCAGCAGGTACAAGGGGCCCCGCACTGAAGCTTTCTTT,CASRYKGPRTEAFF,.,.,TRBV6-2/TRBV6-3,TRBJ1-1
TGTGCCAGCAGCCGGAAGACCGGGACGGAGAATTCGAACTATGGCTACACCTTC,CASSRKTGTENSNYGYTF,.,.,TRBV7-3,TRBJ1-2
TGTGCCAGCAGCCCACGACAGGGACGAAGAAACACTGAAGCTTTCTTT,CASSPRQGRRNTEAFF,.,TRBD1,TRBV7-9,TRBJ1-1
TGTGCCAGCAGTTGGCCCAGGGGCAACACTGAAGCTTTCTTT,CASSWPRGNTEAFF,.,.,TRBV28,TRBJ1-1
TGTGCCAGCAGTTACTCGACAGGCCTTTACAATGAGCAGTTCTTC,CASSYSTGLYNEQFF,.,.,TRBV6-5,TRBJ2-1
TGTGCCAGCAGTTTGATCGGGCAGGGGGCTGGCGAGCAGTACTTC,CASSLIGQGAGEQYF,.,TRBD1,TRBV27,TRBJ2-7
TGTGCCAGCAGTATGAGGACTAGCGGGGAGTTGGAGACCCAGTACTTC,CASSMRTSGELETQYF,few,TRBD2,TRBV12-3/TRBV12-4,TRBJ2-5
TGCAGCGTTCCTTGGGGCACAGATGCGCAGTATTTT,CSVPWGTDAQYF,.,.,TRBV29-1,TRBJ2-3
TGCAGCGTTCCGCTACAGGGGTACGGAACCAACACCGGGGAGCTGTTTTTT,CSVPLQGYGTNTGELFF,few,TRBD1,TRBV29-1,TRBJ2-2
TGTGCCAGCAGTTTAGAAGGCAGGCCGGTAGGGACTGAAGCTTTCTTT,CASSLEGRPVGTEAFF,.,.,TRBV12-3/TRBV12-4,TRBJ1-1
TGCAGTGCTAGAGACCCGACAGGTCGGGTGAAAAGCAATCAGCCCCAGCATTTT,CSARDPTGRVKSNQPQHF,few,.,TRBV20-1,TRBJ1-5
TGTGCCAGCACCCCCGGACAGTCCACCGGGGAGCTGTTTTTT,CASTPGQSTGELFF,.,.,TRBV12-3/TRBV12-4,TRBJ2-2
TGCGCCAGCAGCTTGGTGGCGGGGGGCGATGAAAAACTGTTTTTT,CASSLVAGGDEKLFF,few,.,TRBV5-1,TRBJ1-4
TGTGCCAGCAGTTTATCTTTCCCGCAGGAGCCAGATACGCAGTATTTT,CASSLSFPQEPDTQYF,few,.,TRBV28,TRBJ2-3
TGTGCCAGCAGCCAAGCCGGGACACGTAATAGCCAGTTCTTC,CASSQAGTRNSQFF,few,.,TRBV3-1,TRBJ2-1
TGTGCCAGCAGCGAAGACACTTCAATAGGTCACACCTTC,CASSEDTSIGHTF,.,.,TRBV7-9,TRBJ1-2
TGTGCCAGCAGCCCCCGATCGGGAACTAATGAAAAACTGTTTTTT,CASSPRSGTNEKLFF,.,.,TRBV9,TRBJ1-4
TGTGCCAGCAGCTTAGTAGGTCGGGACTCCACAGATACGCAGTATTTT,CASSLVGRDSTDTQYF,few,.,TRBV7-2,TRBJ2-3
TGCAGTGCTAGTTCTCGACAGGGCTTCAATCAGCCCCAGCATTTT,CSASSRQGFNQPQHF,few,TRBD1,TRBV20-1,TRBJ1-5
TGCAGTGCTAGAGATTCGGGTGGACAGCCCCAGCATTTT,CSARDSGGQPQHF,.,.,TRBV20-1,TRBJ1-5
TGTGCCAGCAGTTTGGGACAGGGAAGGAATGAGCAGTTCTTC,CASSLGQGRNEQFF,many,TRBD1,TRBV5-1,TRBJ2-1
TGTGCCAGCAGCTTAAGGGTTGGCGGGGCCCAGTGGAGTGAGCAGTTCTTC,CASSLRVGGAQWSEQFF,few,.,TRBV7-3,TRBJ2-1
TGTGCCAGCGCCAGGGAGATAAACACTGAAGCTTTCTTT,CASAREINTEAFF,few,.,TRBV18,TRBJ1-1
TGTGCCAGCAGTTTCATCGGACAGGGCGGGAACGAGCAGTACTTC,CASSFIGQGGNEQYF,.,TRBD1,TRBV12-3/TRBV12-4,TRBJ2-7
TGTGCCATCAGTGCATCGGGACACACTCCCACTGAAGCTTTCTTT,CAISASGHTPTEAFF,.,.,TRBV10-3,TRBJ1-1
TGTGCCAGCAGTACCCAATCGACTAGCACCTACAATGAGCAGTACTTC,CASSTQSTSTYNEQYF,.,TRBD2,TRBV6-2/TRBV6-3,TRBJ2-7
TGTGCCACCAGCCACAGGGGTAACTATGGCTACACCTTC,CATSHRGNYGYTF,few,TRBD1,TRBV15,TRBJ1-2
TGTGCCAGCAGCCCTACAGCGGGGAGACTGTTTTTT,CASSPTAGRLFF,few,.,TRBV7-2,TRBJ1-4
TGTGCCAGCAGTTCCCCGGGGGATGAGCAGTTCTTC,CASSSPGDEQFF,few,.,TRBV6-5,TRBJ2-1
TGTGCCAGCAGCTTAAGGCAGGCTGGCTACACCTTC,CASSLRQAGYTF,.,.,TRBV7-9,TRBJ1-2
TGCAGCGTGGAAGGGACAGCTAATGAAAAACTGTTTTTT,CSVEGTANEKLFF,few,TRBD1,TRBV29-1,TRBJ1-4
TGCAGCGCCACGACAGGGGGCGGGGGTGAAAAACTGTTTTTT,CSATTGGGGEKLFF,few,TRBD1,TRBV29-1,TRBJ1-4
TGCAGTGCCCACCCCGCGGGGTACACTGAAGCTTTCTTT,CSAHPAGYTEAFF,.,.,TRBV20-1,TRBJ1-1
TGCGCCAGCAGCCAAGGTAGAGGGAGGAAACAGGAAGCTTTCTTT,CASSQGRGRKQEAFF,.,.,TRBV4-1,TRBJ1-1
TGTGCCAGCAGCCAAGCATGGGGCGCTACGGCTGGCAATCAGCCCCAGCATTTT,CASSQAWGATAGNQPQHF,.,.,TRBV3-1,TRBJ1-5
TGTGCCAGCAGTTTAGCCGGGACTAGCTTCAATGAGCAGTTCTTC,CASSLAGTSFNEQFF,.,TRBD2,TRBV27,TRBJ2-1
TGTGCCAGCAGCCTATCCGGGGCGGCGAGCACTGAAGCTTTCTTT,CASSLSGAASTEAFF,few,.,TRBV7-3,TRBJ1-1
TGTGCCAGCAGTCCATGGCAGCAAGAGACCCAGTACTTC,CASSPWQQETQYF,few,.,TRBV27,TRBJ2-5
TGCAGCGTTGAAGAATCGGGTATCACTGAAGCTTTCTTT,CSVEESGITEAFF,.,.,TRBV29-1,TRBJ1-1
TGTGCCAGCGGTCTAGCGGAAACAGATACGCAGTATTTT,CASGLAETDTQYF,.,TRBD2,TRBV9,TRBJ2-3
TGTGCCAGCAGTTTTCTCAGGGGGCACGGGTATGGCTACACCTTC,CASSFLRGHGYGYTF,once,TRBD1,TRBV27,TRBJ1-2
TGCAGTGCTGACTTGTACAATGAGCAGTTCTTC,CSADLYNEQFF,.,.,TRBV20-1,TRBJ2-1
TGTGCCAGCAGTGGAGGGGGGGGGACAACTAACTATGGCTACACCTTC,CASSGGGGTTNYGYTF,.,.,TRBV9,TRBJ1-2
TGTGCCAGCAGATCAGGGCCTACCGAGCAGTTCTTC,CASRSGPTEQFF,.,.,TRBV28,TRBJ2-1
TGCGCCAGCAGCCCGGACAGTTTCTGTGGCTACACCTTC,CASSPDSFCGYTF,few,.,TRBV5-1,TRBJ1-2